This T cell receptor beta chain was identified in a study of identical twins. CDR1 and CDR2 from the germline V gene are SNHLY and FYNNEI. Trimming removed 5 bases from V and 7 bases from J, with 12 bases in between. The CDR3 is 14 residues long. The cDNA had a unique molecular identifier and a template-switch universal primer site. TCRdb re-called the 5' RACE reads with MiXCR, one entry per CDR3 protein. This table has around 250,000 distinct CDR3 sequences, about 13% appearing once. The table lists this clonotype with a few counts. In addition, the sample was reused for a study of yellow fever vaccine responses in identical twins. That paper adds: Twins showed a vaccine T cell response that reportedly seemed partly convergent, partly personalized.

Material for sequencing was memory (CD45RO+) T cells sorted from blood. The chain combines TRBV2 with TRBJ1-6, with unresolved D. The sequence was obtained from a woman between 18 and 29 years old in good health. CDR3 nucleotides: TGTGCCAGCAGTCCCACAGAACGGAATTCACCCCTCCACTTT. Translation: CASSPTERNSPLHF.